Following are 18 T cell receptor beta chains from one sample sequenced in a study of cytotoxic CD8 clonotypes in ibrutinib-treated CLL. TCRdb's copy holds only in-frame clones and misses some; the assay was immunoSEQ multiplex PCR. This table holds about 25,000 clones, about two thirds found once. This material consisted of PBMCs, taken at disease progression, from a patient treated with ibrutinib. These receptor sequences come from a human donor with chronic lymphocytic leukemia.

V gene TRBV30 combines with J gene TRBJ2-3; D gene uncertain. CDR1 and CDR2 (germline): GTSNPN, SVGIG (reference sequence). The CDR3 spans 12 residues. Trimming pared 2 bases from V and 9 bases from J, leaving 12 bases between. CDR3 amino acids: CAWSPPIDTQYF. CDR3 coding DNA: TGTGCCTGGAGTCCGCCCATAGACACGCAGTATTTT.

The chain has TRBV19 and TRBJ1-4; D ambiguous. The germline V gene encodes CDR1 LNHDA and CDR2 SQIVND (reference sequence). There are 14 residues in the CDR3. V was pared by 5 bases and J by 8 bases, with 15 bases between. CDR3 nucleotides: TGTGCCAGTAGTCCACGGGGAGATTCCGAAAAACTGTTTTTT. This translates into CASSPRGDSEKLFF.

The count of this clone is one. The rearrangement joins TRBV5-1 to TRBJ2-7; perhaps D is TRBD1 or TRBD2 (5 bases each). CDR3 size: 15 residues. Germline CDR1 and CDR2: SGHRS and YFSETQ. Trimming cost V 1 base and J 2 bases, with 13 bases left between them. The CDR3 nucleotides read TGCGCCAGCAGCTTGACGTCGGGACCCACCTACGAGCAGTACTTC. It is translated as CASSLTSGPTYEQYF.

V is TRBV7-9 and J is TRBJ1-2; the D is unclear. Germline loops: CDR1 SEHNR, CDR2 FQNEAQ (reference sequence). This CDR3 comprises 13 residues. The V end lost 5 bases, the J end lost 8 bases, and 15 bases lay between the germline ends. This CDR3 reads CASSTTGSGGYTF. CDR3 coding DNA: TGTGCCAGCAGCACAACCGGCTCTGGAGGCTACACCTTC.

CDR3 bases: TGTGCCAGCAGGGCGGACAATTCACCCCTCCACTTT. Amino acids: CASRADNSPLHF. J is TRBJ1-6 and V is TRBV2; D is unresolved. This CDR3 contains 12 residues. Looked up from germline, CDR1 is SNHLY and CDR2 is FYNNEI. V lost 6 bases, J lost 7 bases, and 7 bases lay in between.

A single count supports this clone. V usage is TRBV7-9 and J usage is TRBJ1-1; maybe TRBD1 (6 bases). Germline CDR1 and CDR2: SEHNR and FQNEAQ (reference sequence). V was pared by 5 bases and J by 3 bases, with 10 bases between. The CDR3 sequence is 13 residues long. Here the CDR3 DNA reads TGTGCCAGCAGCCTGCGACAGGACACTGAAGCTTTCTTT. Amino acids: CASSLRQDTEAFF. Together with reference TRBV7-9 and TRBJ1-1, the CDR3 gives the full variable domain: DTGVSQNPRHKITKRGQNVTFRCDPISEHNRLYWYRQTLGQGPEFLTYFQNEAQLEKSRLLSDRFSAERPKGSFSTLEIQRTEQGDSAMYLCASSLRQDTEAFFGQGTRLTVV.

The chain carries TRBV6-6 and TRBJ1-1, with a tentative D call TRBD1 (5 bases). The CDR3 runs 16 residues. Germline V lookup: CDR1 MNHNY, CDR2 SVGAGI (reference sequence). Trimming removed 2 bases from V and 4 bases from J, with 17 bases in between. CDR3 sequence: CASSYAPSRGGTEAFF. The CDR3 DNA is TGTGCCAGCAGTTACGCCCCCTCACGGGGGGGCACTGAAGCTTTCTTT.

The chain combines TRBV19 with TRBJ2-7; D tentatively fits TRBD1 or TRBD2 (5 bases each). Trimming removed 5 bases at V and 2 bases at J, with 13 bases between. Germline-derived CDR1 and CDR2 are LNHDA and SQIVND (reference sequence). The CDR3 runs to 14 residues. The CDR3 DNA is TGTGCCAGTAGTCTTGGGACCCTCGCCTACGAGCAGTACTTC. The encoded protein is CASSLGTLAYEQYF.

This chain joins TRBV5-1 and TRBJ1-5; D gene uncertain. Trimming shortened V by 0 bases and J by 3 bases, and 10 bases separated the two germline ends. Germline loops: CDR1 SGHRS, CDR2 YFSETQ. The CDR3 sequence is 15 residues long. CDR3 sequence: CASSLDSAYNQPQHF. The DNA of the CDR3 is TGCGCCAGCAGCTTGGATAGCGCCTACAATCAGCCCCAGCATTTT.

The rearrangement joins TRBV5-1 to TRBJ1-1; D possibly corresponds to TRBD1 (6 bases). The CDR3 loop spans 14 amino acids. The V and J ends lost 0 bases and 4 bases respectively, with 10 bases between them. CDR1 and CDR2 from the germline V gene are SGHRS and YFSETQ. The CDR3 region is CASSLAVGGTEAFF. The CDR3, as DNA: TGCGCCAGCAGCTTGGCGGTAGGGGGCACTGAAGCTTTCTTT.

V is TRBV29-1 and J is TRBJ1-5; the D gene is possibly TRBD1 (6 bases). This CDR3 comprises 12 residues. Looked up from germline, CDR1 is SQVTM and CDR2 is ANQGSEA. With 6 bases removed from V and 4 bases from J, the gap between germline ends came to 10 bases. CDR3 sequence: CSVGGTNQPQHF. The CDR3 bases are TGCAGCGTGGGGGGGACAAATCAGCCCCAGCATTTT.

V gene TRBV5-5 combines with J gene TRBJ2-2; D perhaps matches TRBD1 (6 bases). Looked up from germline, CDR1 is SGHKS and CDR2 is YYEKEE (reference sequence). The CDR3 totals 13 residues. V was clipped by 3 bases and J by 8 bases, with 11 bases between them. The CDR3 nucleotides read TGTGCCAGCAGCTGGGCCGACAGGGGGGAGCTGTTTTTT. Protein: CASSWADRGELFF.

The gene calls are TRBV4-3 and TRBJ1-2; D remains ambiguous. CDR1 LGHNA and CDR2 YSLEER come from the germline V gene. The CDR3 spans 13 residues. Trimming left V 4 bases short and J 3 bases short, with 9 bases between. CDR3 in DNA: TGCGCCAGCAGCCCTACAAGGGACTATGGCTACACCTTC. Translation: CASSPTRDYGYTF.

This clone is a singleton in its sample. This rearrangement joins TRBV2 to TRBJ1-1, with TRBD1 identical over 11 bases. Germline V gene lookup returns CDR1 SNHLY and CDR2 FYNNEI. The CDR3 consists of 14 residues. The V and J ends lost 9 bases and 5 bases, in that order; junction bases with no gene match: 8. CDR3 region: CARRTGGYGTEAFF. CDR3 bases: TGTGCCAGGAGGACAGGGGGCTATGGTACTGAAGCTTTCTTT.

The rearrangement uses TRBV2 and TRBJ2-7; perhaps D is TRBD1 or TRBD2 (5 bases each). Germline V gene sequence: CDR1 SNHLY, CDR2 FYNNEI. V gave up 9 bases and J gave up 2 bases, with 23 bases separating them. The CDR3 is made up of 16 amino acids. The CDR3 bases are TGTGCCAGTTCCCCGGGACCCGCAATTGGCCCCTACGAGCAGTACTTC. Its translation is CASSPGPAIGPYEQYF.

This sequence joins TRBV6-5 and TRBJ1-1; TRBD1 agrees at 8 bases. The CDR3 has 11 residues. V was pared by 6 bases and J by 11 bases, with 5 bases of the junction left unmatched. The germline CDR1 and CDR2 sequences are MNHEY and SVGAGI. The CDR3 region is CASRKQGAAFF. In nucleotides, the CDR3 is TGTGCCAGCAGGAAGCAGGGGGCGGCTTTCTTT.

The chain uses TRBV9 and TRBJ2-1, with 7 bases aligning to TRBD2. The germline gives CDR1 SGDLS, CDR2 YYNGEE. Germline trimming cut 5 bases from V and 10 bases from J; bases unmatched to any gene: 15. This CDR3 contains 15 residues. The DNA for the CDR3 is TGTGCCAGCAGTGGGATCGGGACTACCCTCAGGGAGCAGTTCTTC. Translating it yields CASSGIGTTLREQFF.

The gene calls are TRBV30 and TRBJ1-5, with 10 bases matching TRBD1. The CDR3 contains 14 residues. Germline V gives CDR1 GTSNPN, CDR2 SVGIG (reference sequence). Trimming took 5 bases from V and 6 from J; bases not matched to a gene: 7. CDR3 sequence reads: CAWCRTGGGQPQHF. CDR3 nucleotide sequence: TGTGCCTGGTGTCGGACAGGGGGAGGTCAGCCCCAGCATTTT.